Shown below are 3 T cell receptor beta chains from a single sample sequenced in a study of cytomegalovirus exposure and HLA in healthy donors. TCRdb's table, derived via immunoSEQ multiplex PCR, lists solely in-frame clones and lacks some. The table has a few hundred thousand clones, around 89% seen once. The sequencing sample was made of PBMCs. Receptors were obtained from a woman aged 18-30 years in good health and CMV-seronegative.

The chain has TRBV28 and TRBJ1-5, with D unresolved. V was pared by 5 bases and J by 3 bases, with 11 bases between. There are 14 residues in the CDR3. Germline-derived CDR1 and CDR2 are MDHEN and SYDVKM. The CDR3 DNA is TGTGCCAGCAGTCCCCCCCAGGACAATCAGCCCCAGCATTTT. Translating it yields CASSPPQDNQPQHF. The full variable domain, its missing parts supplied by reference TRBV28 and TRBJ1-5, is DVKVTQSSRYLVKRTGEKVFLECVQDMDHENMFWYRQDPGLGLRLIYFSYDVKMKEKGDIPEGYSVSREKKERFSLILESASTNQTSMYLCASSPPQDNQPQHFGDGTRLSIL.

This chain joins TRBV11-1 and TRBJ2-5, with unresolved D. The length of the CDR3 is 12 residues. The V gene lost 5 bases and the J gene lost 5 bases, with 9 bases spanning the gap. Germline CDR1 SGHAT, CDR2 FQDESV (reference sequence). DNA of the CDR3: TGTGCCAGCAGCCTAGGTATGGAGACCCAGTACTTC. This encodes CASSLGMETQYF.

This chain joins TRBV18 and TRBJ1-1; D not certain. Trimming shortened V by 3 bases and J by 0 bases, and 17 bases separated the two germline ends. The CDR3 is 17 amino acids. The germline CDR1 and CDR2 sequences are KGHSH and LQKENI. CDR3 nucleotide sequence: TGTGCCAGCTCACCGTTCAGTGAGGGTCTTATGAACACTGAAGCTTTCTTT. It translates to CASSPFSEGLMNTEAFF.